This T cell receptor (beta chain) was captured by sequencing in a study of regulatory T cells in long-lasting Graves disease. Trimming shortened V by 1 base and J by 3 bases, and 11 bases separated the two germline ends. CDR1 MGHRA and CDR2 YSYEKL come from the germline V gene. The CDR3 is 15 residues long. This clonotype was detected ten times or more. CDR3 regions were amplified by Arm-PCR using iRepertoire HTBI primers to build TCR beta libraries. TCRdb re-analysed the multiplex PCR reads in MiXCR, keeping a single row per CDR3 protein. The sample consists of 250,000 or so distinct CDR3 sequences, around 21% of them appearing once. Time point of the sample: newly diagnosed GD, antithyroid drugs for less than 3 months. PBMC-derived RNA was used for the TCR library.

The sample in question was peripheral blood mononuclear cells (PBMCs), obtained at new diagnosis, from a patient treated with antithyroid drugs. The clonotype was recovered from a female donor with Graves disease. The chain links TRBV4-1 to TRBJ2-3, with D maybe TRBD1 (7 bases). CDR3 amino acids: CASSQGSGGTDTQYF. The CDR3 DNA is TGCGCCAGCAGCCAAGGGTCAGGGGGGACAGATACGCAGTATTTT.